This T cell receptor beta chain came from a study of T cell changes during pregnancy in multiple sclerosis. The CDR3 is 13 amino acids. CDR1 and CDR2 (germline): SSHAT, FNYEAQ (reference sequence). By share of the sample, this clone is medium-sized (0.01 to 0.1%). A read error may account for a junction end that differs from germline. This table comes from immunoSEQ multiplex PCR, and its TCRdb copy is limited to in-frame clones, with some not included. Among tens of thousands of clones listed, 80% to 90% were seen once. The chain has TRBV7-7 and TRBJ1-6; the match to TRBD1 covers 8 bases. Sequenced here: CD4+ T cells from peripheral blood mononuclear cells, sampled before pregnancy. The origin of this receptor is a female donor with multiple sclerosis, enrolled in a pregnancy study. CDR3 sequence reads: CASSKGTGAPLHF. As DNA, the CDR3 is TGTGCTAGCAGCAAAGGGACAGGCGCACCCCTCCACTTT.